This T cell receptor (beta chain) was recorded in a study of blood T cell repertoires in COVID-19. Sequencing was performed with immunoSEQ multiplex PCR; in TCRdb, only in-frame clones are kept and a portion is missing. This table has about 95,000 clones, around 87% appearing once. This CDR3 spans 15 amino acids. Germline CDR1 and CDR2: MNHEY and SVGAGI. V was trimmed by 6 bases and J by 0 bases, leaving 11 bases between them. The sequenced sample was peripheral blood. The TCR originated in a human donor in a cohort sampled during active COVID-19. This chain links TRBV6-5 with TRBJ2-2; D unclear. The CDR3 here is CASRAGSTNTGELFF. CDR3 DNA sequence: TGTGCCAGCAGAGCCGGGTCTACGAACACCGGGGAGCTGTTTTTT.